This TCR beta chain originates from a study of vaccination effects on CD4 cells after COVID-19. Assay used: immunoSEQ multiplex PCR; TCRdb lists only in-frame clones, some missing. The data hold about 48,000 clones, with about 67% observed a single time. The germline V and J ends were trimmed by 3 bases and 0 bases, with 11 bases remaining between them. The CDR3 covers 15 residues. The germline CDR1 and CDR2 sequences are LNHDA and SQIVND (reference sequence). A word on this clone: The antigen remains unidentified.

After less than 11 days in culture, the CD4+ T cells were isolated. This receptor was taken from a human donor who received a COVID-19 vaccine. The specimen was CD4+ T cells from PBMCs cultured without peptide, collected before COVID-19 vaccination. This chain uses TRBV19 with TRBJ1-1; D is unclear. The CDR3 reads CASSILPGMNTEAFF. CDR3 in DNA: TGTGCCAGTAGTATTTTACCGGGGATGAACACTGAAGCTTTCTTT.